This T cell receptor (beta chain) was retrieved from a study of early T cells in non-severe SARS-CoV-2 infection. This CDR3 is built from 12 residues. V was pared by 5 bases and J by 9 bases, with 14 bases between. Germline values: CDR1 ENHRY, CDR2 SYGVKD. Individual cDNA molecules received unique molecular identifiers. MiXCR, run by TCRdb on the 5' RACE reads, gives a single entry per CDR3 protein. The table has some 88,000 distinct CDR3 sequences, around 16% seen once; the top ten hold approximately 5.1%. The chain uses TRBV10-3 and TRBJ2-7, with a weak D call TRBD2 (5 bases). This specimen was whole blood, taken at baseline. The clonotype comes from an adult who was a healthcare worker with PCR-confirmed SARS-CoV-2 infection or an uninfected control (not recorded which). The CDR3 region has the DNA TGTGCCATCAGTCAGACGGGATCGGCGCAGTACTTC. Protein sequence: CAISQTGSAQYF.